This T cell receptor beta chain originates from a study of cytomegalovirus exposure and HLA in healthy donors. Study-wide points: A few CMV-associated chains were confirmed in vitro to be specific for CMV antigens.

Produced via immunoSEQ multiplex PCR; TCRdb's table is partial and in-frame only. The sample has tens of thousands of clones, 70% to 90% seen once. This clone was counted once. The antigen remains undetermined. CDR1 is LNHDA and CDR2 is SQIVND in the germline V gene (reference sequence). Deletions cut 10 bases from V and 5 bases from J, with 20 bases between. This CDR3 has 14 amino acids. The sample consisted of PBMCs. The sequence was obtained from a woman aged 18-30 years in good health and CMV-seropositive. This rearrangement joins TRBV19 to TRBJ1-2; the D is unclear. The DNA of the CDR3 is TGTGCCACCTCAACAGAATCTACAACTTATGGCTACACCTTC. This sequence encodes CATSTESTTYGYTF. Together with reference TRBV19 and TRBJ1-2, the CDR3 gives the full variable domain: DGGITQSPKYLFRKEGQNVTLSCEQNLNHDAMYWYRQDPGQGLRLIYYSQIVNDFQKGDIAEGYSVSREKKESFPLTVTSAQKNPTAFYLCATSTESTTYGYTFGSGTRLTVV.